This paragraph reports one T cell receptor beta chain. Its antigen is as yet unknown. The CDR3 is 18 amino acids. Germline values: CDR1 LNHNV, CDR2 YYDKDF (reference sequence). Trimming left V 5 bases short and J 6 bases short, with 25 bases between. The data were taken from a study of T-cell reconstitution after alpha-beta-depleted transplantation in children. Study-wide points: The high TCRbeta diversity at day 60 in some patients came from surviving recipient T cells and thymic progenitors. Two months or so post-transplant, alpha-beta T cells reportedly derived from several hundred expanded graft clones.

It was with unique molecular identifiers that the TCRbeta library was prepared. TCRdb called the PCR reads again in MiXCR, with one record for every CDR3 protein. The sample includes hundreds of thousands of distinct CDR3 sequences, 15% to 20% of them seen just once. The TCR sequence derives from a boy under three years old who had a stem cell transplant for Wiskott-Aldrich syndrome, so the T cells may come from the graft donor. The rearrangement uses TRBV15 and TRBJ2-2, with D unclear. The sample was PBMCs, mostly from graft donor cells, taken 360 days after TCRalphabeta/CD19-depleted stem cell transplant. CDR3 sequence: CATSLPHSGKGFAGELFF. The DNA of the CDR3 is TGTGCCACCAGCCTCCCCCATAGTGGGAAAGGGTTTGCCGGGGAGCTGTTTTTT.